This T cell receptor beta chain was obtained from a study of blood T cell repertoires in COVID-19. Study at large: T cells, B-cell-depleted T cells, or PBMCs provided the cDNA or gDNA that served as material.

Sequenced by immunoSEQ multiplex PCR; TCRdb stores in-frame clones only, minus some. Seen here are approximately 390,000 clones, roughly 88% observed once, and the top ten hold around 1.9%. Looked up from germline, CDR1 is KGHSH and CDR2 is LQKENI. V shed 2 bases and J 0 bases; nucleotides not matched to a gene: 3. The CDR3 is 16 residues long. Participant-reported clinical history was the basis for cohort assignment. The specimen was PBMCs or T cells enriched from blood (not recorded which). The V call is TRBV18, the J call TRBJ1-4, with TRBD1 matching 7 bases. The TCR sequence derives from a woman between 35 and 50 years old with acute COVID-19. The CDR3: CASSPWGQTTNEKLFF. For the CDR3, the DNA is TGTGCCAGCTCACCATGGGGACAGACAACTAATGAAAAACTGTTTTTT.